Described below is a single TCR beta chain sequence and its context. Its antigen is not yet known. The record has no base qualities; no much larger clone is one base away. The library was produced with the immunoSEQ multiplex PCR assay. For the multiplex PCR, a mixture combining 60 forward primers for TCR Vbeta segments and 13 reverse primers for TCR Jbeta segments was used. The CDR3 region of rearranged TCR beta genes was amplified from genomic DNA with a multiplex PCR assay. The Illumina HiSeq System was used to sequence the amplified TCR beta libraries as 87-base-pair reads. On the authors' methods: Across the 670 or so repertoires, a later analysis counted 80 million or so unique TCR beta chains, 9.5 million to 12 million of which were shared by at least two donors. Raw reads were error-corrected and collapsed into unique sequences with a nearest-neighbor algorithm that merged closely related sequences to remove PCR and sequencing errors. Alignment of CDR3 sequences to IMGT reference sequences was used to assign V, D and J gene segments. Each retained sequence needed at least a six-nucleotide match to both a V gene segment and a J gene segment. A rearrangement was called productive if the CDR3 had no stop codons and remained in frame with V and J, and every other rearrangement was called non-productive. Following IMGT convention, CDR3 was defined as the stretch from the second conserved V-encoded cysteine up to the conserved J-encoded phenylalanine. In an earlier analysis of around 600 of the donors, sequences lacking an unambiguous match to a single V gene segment were excluded. In an earlier analysis of 587 of the donors, V segments were called functional above 56.7% productive rearrangements and were called segregating when the between-donor standard deviation exceeded 5%. A statistical classification framework was built for diagnosing cytomegalovirus status from the catalog of TCR beta chain sequences. A later analysis assigned V and J genes by comparing TCR nucleotide sequences with IMGT/GENE-DB human TR gene sequences. A later analysis assigned CDR3 sequences and most-parsimonious VDJ recombination scenarios with the TCRdist pipeline. In a later analysis, each TCR beta chain was defined by its CDR3 amino acid sequence together with its V-gene family, and reads lacking a unique V-gene family were excluded. As a way to deal with suspected cross-contamination and a sequencing artifact, a later analysis dropped over 550 nucleotide sequences that were highly shared and had low generation probability. For each public chain, a later analysis derived a clonal expansion index from normalized ranks of inferred template counts within each repertoire. In a later analysis, generation probabilities were computed with a VDJ recombination model fitted to out-of-frame rearrangements, and the resulting probabilities were checked against IGoR. In a later analysis, hypergeometric tests were used to score TCR-TCR, TCR-HLA and TCR-CMV co-occurrence, with a repertoire-size bias correction applied to TCR pairs. In a later analysis, false discovery rates were estimated by permuting HLA or CMV assignments 20 times. A later analysis grouped co-occurring TCRs with DBSCAN, adding TCRdist sequence similarity when clustering within HLA-allele-positive subsets. Repertoires with fewer than 30,000 or more than 120,000 public chains, plus five repertoires with anomalous nucleotide sharing, were excluded from co-occurrence clustering. In TCRdb, the immuneACCESS table is reduced to in-frame sequences with V and J assigned. These tables do not hold every clone; where another copy was compared, an unresolved V gene accounts for under half, and the others remain unexplained. V and J calls and clone size follow that table, whereas D and trimming were derived from the DNA. This sample lists roughly 230,000 clones; 92% were detected once. Around 1.7% of the sample comes from the top ten.

CDR3 length: 16 amino acids, cysteine to phenylalanine. Only the CDR3 portion is preserved as DNA: 48 bases, with reading frame beginning at the first base. After removal of 1 base from V and 5 bases from J, the junction retains 5 bases not matched to a gene. Via the germline V gene, CDR1 is SNHLY and CDR2 FYNNEI. The entry originates in a study of cytomegalovirus exposure and HLA in healthy donors (dated by TCRdb to the late 2010s). General notes on the study: An earlier analysis of approximately 640 of the donors reported 250 to 350 Gb of sequence data and around 110 million unique TCR beta sequences from 190 million or so T cells. Roughly 300 gigabases of sequencing data and 78 million or so unique TCR sequences were included in an early release covering several hundred HLA-typed donors. Across some 400 genotyped donors of the cohort, an average of roughly 250,000 unique TCR beta nucleotide sequences per donor were sequenced, and roughly 17% of those sequences were non-productive. A separate validation cohort of 100 to 150 different subjects was used in addition to the roughly 620-subject first cohort. Genome-wide SNP genotypes for about 55% of the roughly 670 donors were used in a later genetic analysis, which treated that subset as a discovery cohort. An earlier analysis of 500 to 650 of the donors applied high-throughput TCR beta sequencing to assess whether each TCR beta V gene segment acted as functional or pseudogenic. Donor age, sex, ethnicity and CMV serostatus were collected together with the repertoire data. In the later analysis, no new phenotypic data were used to find candidate immune exposures; instead, reliance was placed on TCR beta sequences and their occurrence across donors. The number of typed donors differed by locus: about 620-630 for A, B, C, DRB1 and DQB1; 500 to 550 for DQA1; fewer than 610 for DPA1; and around 450 for DPB1. Four or five DR-DQ haplotypes were handled as single units for association and clustering because linkage in the cohort was strong. Every repertoire in the discovery cohort had been generated on one and the same sequencing platform. Using immunosequencing, the study profiled T cell repertoires from about 610 subjects and related those repertoires to cytomegalovirus serostatus. The genetic ancestry cluster associated with self-reported Caucasian donors included about 81% of the 350 to 500 genotyped donors. To predict cytomegalovirus infection status, the study brought together high-throughput TCR immunosequencing, statistical association of individual TCRs with disease status, and machine learning. HLA typing covered class I and class II loci at four-digit resolution. The study was designed to test whether signatures of past pathogen exposure could be identified by cataloging public T cell receptors. A later analysis re-analyzed previously published TCR beta repertoires from several hundred donors and added high-resolution HLA genotyping to study TCR occurrence patterns.

In total, roughly 670 healthy bone marrow donors made up the cohort. Cohort members were all nominally healthy when sampled, although unrecorded immune exposures were likely present. The donor was CMV seronegative and belonged to the group of roughly 330 seronegative cohort members. A peripheral blood sample was provided by each donor, and peripheral blood mononuclear cells were used for TCR beta sequencing. The Qiagen DNeasy Blood Extraction Kit was used to extract genomic DNA from the blood cell samples. General conclusions and limits of the study: The study gave a list of under 200 TCR beta chains associated with cytomegalovirus. For the cohort, immune exposure information was limited to CMV serostatus. An association between a missense DCLRE1C variant and V-gene and J-gene trimming of TCR beta chains was found in a later genetic analysis and replicated in an independent cohort. A further reported finding was that TCR beta sequences accurately predicted the HLA-A and HLA-B alleles for most subjects in the first cohort. Sequencing depth was assumed to be roughly uniform across donors in the presence/absence analyses, though that assumption may not hold. Broadly in line with IMGT annotations, most TCR beta V segments showed up in productive rearrangements about 87% or about 30% of the time in an earlier analysis of 450 to 600 of the donors. A few of the identified cytomegalovirus-associated TCR beta chains were confirmed in vitro to be specific for cytomegalovirus antigens. The authors suggested that the approach could potentially be generalized to other disease states and immunological phenotypes. In a later analysis, HLA-associated TCR beta chains were found to be more clonally expanded and to have lower generation probabilities than equally common non-associated chains. A cluster of highly shared sequence variants was judged likely to represent a technical artifact of the sequencing pipeline. Because HLA typing was unavailable for some donors at each locus, only the typed subset was used in association tests. In a later analysis, most CMV-associated TCR beta chains were found to appear HLA-restricted, with HLA associations seemingly driven largely by CMV exposure. In this cohort, only TCR beta chains were sequenced, and detectable features were limited by the absence of alpha or paired-chain data. According to a later analysis, TCR association rates differed among HLA loci, with DRB1 alleles showing the most associated TCRs and HLA-C alleles showing the fewest. About 17 rarely observed V segments, including chromosome 9 orphons, were excluded from the earlier analysis of about 610 of the donors because counts were too low. The classifier was reported to diagnose cytomegalovirus status with high specificity and sensitivity in both the original cohort and the validation cohort. Strong co-occurrence of HLA alleles, especially DR and DQ, made assigning TCR associations to individual alleles difficult. A later analysis reported that several top co-occurrence clusters appeared linked to parvovirus B19, influenza, CMV and Epstein-Barr virus. Linkage disequilibrium might explain the correlated functional status among segregating V segments, but an unknown experimental factor could not be ruled out. A later analysis associated about 17,000 TCR beta sequences with specific HLA alleles at a false discovery rate of 0.05. Compared with the 666-donor mean, donors in an Asian-associated ancestry cluster had fewer N-insertions in productive TCRs, according to a later genetic analysis. Across donors, most TCR sequences were observed very rarely, whereas some public TCRs were present in many individuals. The 87-base-pair reads could not distinguish some IMGT-functional V segments, including TRBV6-2 and TRBV6-3, so those segments were excluded.

The chain is made from TRBV2 and TRBJ2-3; TRBD2 matches 11 bases in the middle. The source is a girl under 10 years old in good health and CMV-seronegative. Sequencing was done on a sample of PBMCs. The CDR3 is CASSEDSSGGLDTQYF. The nucleotides read TGTGCCAGCAGTGAAGACTCTAGCGGGGGGTTAGATACGCAGTATTTT. The reference TRBV2 and TRBJ2-3 proteins fill in what lies around the CDR3, so the full variable domain reads EPEVTQTPSHQVTQMGQEVILRCVPISNHLYFYWYRQILGQKVEFLVSFYNNEISEKSEIFDDQFSVERPDGSNFTLKIRSTKLEDSAMYFCASSEDSSGGLDTQYFGPGTRLTVL.